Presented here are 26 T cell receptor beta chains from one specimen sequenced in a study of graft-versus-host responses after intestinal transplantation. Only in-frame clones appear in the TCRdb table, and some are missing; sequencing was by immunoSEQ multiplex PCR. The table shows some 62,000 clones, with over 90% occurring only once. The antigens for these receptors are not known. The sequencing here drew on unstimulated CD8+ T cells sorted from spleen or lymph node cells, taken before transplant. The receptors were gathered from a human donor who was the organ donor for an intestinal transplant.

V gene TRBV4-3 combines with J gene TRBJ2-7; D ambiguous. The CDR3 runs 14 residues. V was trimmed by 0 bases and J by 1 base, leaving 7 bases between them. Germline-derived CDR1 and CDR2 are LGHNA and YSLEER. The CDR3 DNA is TGCGCCAGCAGCCAAGACACACAGTCCTACGAGCAGTACTTC. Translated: CASSQDTQSYEQYF.

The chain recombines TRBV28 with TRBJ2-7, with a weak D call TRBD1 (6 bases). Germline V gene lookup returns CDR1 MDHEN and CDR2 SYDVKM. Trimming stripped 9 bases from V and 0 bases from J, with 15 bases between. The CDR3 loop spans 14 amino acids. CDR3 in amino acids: CASRPGHSSYEQYF. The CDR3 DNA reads TGTGCCAGTAGACCGGGACATAGCTCCTACGAGCAGTACTTC.

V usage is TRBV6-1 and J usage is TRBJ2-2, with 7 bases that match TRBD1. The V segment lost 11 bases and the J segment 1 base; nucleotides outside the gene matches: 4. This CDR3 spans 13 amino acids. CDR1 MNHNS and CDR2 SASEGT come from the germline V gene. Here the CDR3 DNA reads TGTGCCGGCGACAGGGAGAACACCGGGGAGCTGTTTTTT. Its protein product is CAGDRENTGELFF.

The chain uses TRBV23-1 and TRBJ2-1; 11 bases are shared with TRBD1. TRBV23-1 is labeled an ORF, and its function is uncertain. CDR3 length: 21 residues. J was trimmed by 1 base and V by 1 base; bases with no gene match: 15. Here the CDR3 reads CASSQCPDRGQTKGSYNEQFF. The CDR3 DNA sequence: TGCGCCAGCAGTCAATGCCCGGACAGGGGGCAGACAAAAGGTTCCTACAATGAGCAGTTCTTC.

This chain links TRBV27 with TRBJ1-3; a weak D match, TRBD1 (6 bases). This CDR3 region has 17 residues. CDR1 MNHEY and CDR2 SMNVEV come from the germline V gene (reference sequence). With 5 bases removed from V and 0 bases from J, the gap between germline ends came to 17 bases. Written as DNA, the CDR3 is TGTGCCAGCAGTCCCTACCCGGGACAACTCTCTGGAAACACCATATATTTT. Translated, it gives CASSPYPGQLSGNTIYF.

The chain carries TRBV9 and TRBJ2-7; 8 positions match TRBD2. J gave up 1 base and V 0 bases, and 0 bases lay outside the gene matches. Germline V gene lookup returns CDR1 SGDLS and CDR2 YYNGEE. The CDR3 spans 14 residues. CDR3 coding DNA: TGTGCCAGCAGCGTAGGCGGGAGGTCCTACGAGCAGTACTTC. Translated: CASSVGGRSYEQYF.

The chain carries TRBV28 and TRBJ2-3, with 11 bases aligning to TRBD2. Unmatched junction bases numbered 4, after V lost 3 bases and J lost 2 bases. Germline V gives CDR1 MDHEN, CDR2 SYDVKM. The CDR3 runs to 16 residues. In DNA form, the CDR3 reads TGTGCCAGCAGTTTGGGGACTAGCGGTAACACAGATACGCAGTATTTT. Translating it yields CASSLGTSGNTDTQYF.

The CDR3 coding sequence is TGTGCCAGCAGTGACTCGGGGGAGGTCGGCACCGGGGAGCTGTTTTTT. Its translation is CASSDSGEVGTGELFF. This chain uses TRBV6-4 with TRBJ2-2; TRBD2 is a possible D gene (6 bases). The germline V gene encodes CDR1 MRHNA and CDR2 SNTAGT. V shed 0 bases and J shed 4 bases, with 12 bases lying between them. The CDR3 is 16 residues long.

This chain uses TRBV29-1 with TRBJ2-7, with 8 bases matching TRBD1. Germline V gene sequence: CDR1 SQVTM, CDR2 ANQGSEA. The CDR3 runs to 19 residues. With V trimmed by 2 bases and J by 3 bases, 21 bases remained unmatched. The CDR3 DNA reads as TGCAGCGTTGAAATGGTCCCTGAGGGTCGGCGACAGGGGCGCTACGAGCAGTACTTC. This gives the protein CSVEMVPEGRRQGRYEQYF.

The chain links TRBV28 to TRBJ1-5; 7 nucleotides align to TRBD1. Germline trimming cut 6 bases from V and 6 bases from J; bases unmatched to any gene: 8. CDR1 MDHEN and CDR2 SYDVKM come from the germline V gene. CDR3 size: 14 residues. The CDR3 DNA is TGTGCCAGCAGCTTACAGGGGATGGGTCAGCCCCAGCATTTT. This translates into CASSLQGMGQPQHF.

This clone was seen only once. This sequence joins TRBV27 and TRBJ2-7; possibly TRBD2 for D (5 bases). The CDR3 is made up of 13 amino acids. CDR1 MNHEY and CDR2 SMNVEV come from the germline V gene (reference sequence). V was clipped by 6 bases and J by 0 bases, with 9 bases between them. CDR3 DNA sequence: TGTGCCAGCAGAAGCGGAAGCTCCTACGAGCAGTACTTC. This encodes CASRSGSSYEQYF.

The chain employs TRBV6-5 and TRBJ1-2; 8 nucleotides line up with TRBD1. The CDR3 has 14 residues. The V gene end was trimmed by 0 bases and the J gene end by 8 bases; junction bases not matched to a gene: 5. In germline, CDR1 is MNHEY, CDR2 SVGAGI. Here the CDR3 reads CASSYSGQGRGYTF. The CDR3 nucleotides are TGTGCCAGCAGTTACTCTGGACAGGGTCGGGGCTACACCTTC.

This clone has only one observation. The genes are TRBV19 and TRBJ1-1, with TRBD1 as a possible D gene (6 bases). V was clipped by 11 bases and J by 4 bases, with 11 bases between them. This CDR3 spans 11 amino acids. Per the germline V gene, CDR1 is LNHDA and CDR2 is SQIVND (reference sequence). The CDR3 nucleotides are TGTGCCGTCAGGGGTGGCACTGAAGCTTTCTTT. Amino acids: CAVRGGTEAFF.

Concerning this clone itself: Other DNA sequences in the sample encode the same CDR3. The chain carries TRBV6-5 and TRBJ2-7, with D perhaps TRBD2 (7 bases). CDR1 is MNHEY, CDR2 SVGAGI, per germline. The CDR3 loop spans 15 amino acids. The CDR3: CSRAGALDSAYEQYF. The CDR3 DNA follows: TGTTCGCGGGCGGGGGCCCTGGACAGCGCCTACGAGCAGTACTTC.

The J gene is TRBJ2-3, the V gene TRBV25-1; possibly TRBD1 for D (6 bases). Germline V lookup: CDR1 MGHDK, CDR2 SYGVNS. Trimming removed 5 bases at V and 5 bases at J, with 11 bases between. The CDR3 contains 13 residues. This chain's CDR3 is CASSRGGRDTQYF. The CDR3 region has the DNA TGTGCCAGCAGTCGTGGGGGCAGAGATACGCAGTATTTT.

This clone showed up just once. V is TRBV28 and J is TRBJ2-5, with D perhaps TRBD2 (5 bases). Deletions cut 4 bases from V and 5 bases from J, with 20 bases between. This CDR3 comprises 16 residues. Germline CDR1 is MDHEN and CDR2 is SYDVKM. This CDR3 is CASSSQAPQDWETQYF. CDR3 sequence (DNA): TGTGCCAGCAGTTCCCAGGCCCCGCAGGACTGGGAGACCCAGTACTTC.

CDR3 bases: TGCAGCGTTGCCGGGGTGAACACAGATACGCAGTATTTT. This gives the protein CSVAGVNTDTQYF. The chain carries TRBV29-1 and TRBJ2-3, with D possibly matching TRBD2 (5 bases). Germline V gene data show CDR1 as SQVTM and CDR2 as ANQGSEA. V lost 4 bases and J lost 2, with 10 bases in between. The CDR3 loop spans 13 amino acids.

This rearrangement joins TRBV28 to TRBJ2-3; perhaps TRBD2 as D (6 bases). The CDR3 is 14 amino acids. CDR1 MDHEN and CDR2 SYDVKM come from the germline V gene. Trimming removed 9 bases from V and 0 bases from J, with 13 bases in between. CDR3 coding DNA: TGTGCCAGTACAATGGGGGGTAGCACAGATACGCAGTATTTT. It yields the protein CASTMGGSTDTQYF.

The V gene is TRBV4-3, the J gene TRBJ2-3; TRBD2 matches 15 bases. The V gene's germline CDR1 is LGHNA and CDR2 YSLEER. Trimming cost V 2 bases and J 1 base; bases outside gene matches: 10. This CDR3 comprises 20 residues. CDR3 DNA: TGCGCCAGCAGCCAACTCACAGGACTAGCGGGAGGGAGAGGCACAGATACGCAGTATTTT. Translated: CASSQLTGLAGGRGTDTQYF.

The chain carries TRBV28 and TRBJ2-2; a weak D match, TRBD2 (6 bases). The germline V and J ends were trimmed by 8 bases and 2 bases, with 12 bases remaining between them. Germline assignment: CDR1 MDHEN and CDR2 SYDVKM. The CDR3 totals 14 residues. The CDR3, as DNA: TGTGCCAGCGAACCGGGACTCAACACCGGGGAGCTGTTTTTT. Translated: CASEPGLNTGELFF.

CDR3 amino acids: CASSVVEGLAGLETQYF. DNA of the CDR3: TGTGCCAGCAGCGTAGTCGAGGGACTAGCGGGATTGGAGACCCAGTACTTC. The chain joins TRBV9 to TRBJ2-5; 13 positions agree with TRBD2. In germline, CDR1 is SGDLS, CDR2 YYNGEE. With 0 bases clipped from V and 5 bases from J, the junction kept 7 bases outside the gene matches. The CDR3 is 17 residues long.

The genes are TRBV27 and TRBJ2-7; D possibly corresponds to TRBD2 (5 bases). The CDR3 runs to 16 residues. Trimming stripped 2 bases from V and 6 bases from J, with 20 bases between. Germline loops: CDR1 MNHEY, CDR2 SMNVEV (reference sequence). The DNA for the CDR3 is TGTGCCAGCAGTTTAATGGAGGAGGCGGTAGGGCTCGAGCAGTACTTC. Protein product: CASSLMEEAVGLEQYF.

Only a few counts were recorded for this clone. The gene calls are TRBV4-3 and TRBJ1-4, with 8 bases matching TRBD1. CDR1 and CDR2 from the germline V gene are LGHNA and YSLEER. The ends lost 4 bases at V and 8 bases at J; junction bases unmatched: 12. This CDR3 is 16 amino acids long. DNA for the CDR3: TGCGCCAGCAGCCCTCACTCCGGGACAGGTGCCGAAAAACTGTTTTTT. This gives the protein CASSPHSGTGAEKLFF.

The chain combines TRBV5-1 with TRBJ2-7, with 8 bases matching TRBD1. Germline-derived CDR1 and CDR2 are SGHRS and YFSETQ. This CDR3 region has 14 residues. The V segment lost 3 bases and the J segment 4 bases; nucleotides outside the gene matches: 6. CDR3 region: CASSWGTGGYEQYF. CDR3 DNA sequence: TGCGCCAGCAGCTGGGGGACAGGCGGGTACGAGCAGTACTTC.

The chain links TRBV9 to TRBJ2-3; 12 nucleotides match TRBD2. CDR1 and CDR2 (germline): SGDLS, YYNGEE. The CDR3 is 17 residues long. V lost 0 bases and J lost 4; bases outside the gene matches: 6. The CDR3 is CASSVDPSGRAPDTQYF. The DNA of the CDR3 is TGTGCCAGCAGCGTAGACCCTAGCGGGAGGGCCCCAGATACGCAGTATTTT.

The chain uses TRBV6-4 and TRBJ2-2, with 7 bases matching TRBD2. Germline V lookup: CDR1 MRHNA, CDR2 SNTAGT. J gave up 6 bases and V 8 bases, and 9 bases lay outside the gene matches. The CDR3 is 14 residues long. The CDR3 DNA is TGTGCCAGCTTAACCGCGGGAGAGGCCGGGGAGCTGTTTTTT. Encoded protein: CASLTAGEAGELFF.